Presented here are 31 T cell receptor beta chains from one specimen sequenced in a study of Ad26.COV2.S vaccination and SARS-CoV-2 variants. The protocol was immunoSEQ multiplex PCR, while the TCRdb copy is restricted to in-frame clones and leaves out a portion. This sample has a few hundred thousand clones; approximately 83% occur once, and the top ten carry around 7.4%. This sample's treatment: around 19 received Ad26.COV2.S at low or high dose, single or two shots; about 5 received placebo; per-sample allocation not given. Collection of samples fell on day 63 after the first vaccine or placebo injection. The source material was peripheral blood, sampled in a trial of Ad26.COV2.S vaccine versus placebo. The receptor set was obtained from a person aged 18-65 years who received the Ad26.COV2.S COVID-19 vaccine or a placebo.

The chain is built from TRBV7-2 and TRBJ1-1; the D gene is possibly TRBD1 (5 bases). V was clipped by 4 bases and J by 5 bases, with 14 bases between them. The germline V gene encodes CDR1 SGHTA and CDR2 FQGNSA. The CDR3 has 14 amino acids. The CDR3 reads CASSSRGEVTEAFF. The CDR3 region has the DNA TGTGCCAGCAGCTCCCGGGGCGAGGTAACTGAAGCTTTCTTT.

This chain joins TRBV6-2 or TRBV6-3 and TRBJ1-1; D is undetermined. The CDR3 totals 13 residues. V was shortened by 4 bases and J by 4 bases, with 10 bases between the two germline ends. The germline V gene encodes CDR1 MNHEY and CDR2 SVGEGT. CDR3 in DNA: TGTGCCAGCAGTTCTCGGGGTAGCACTGAAGCTTTCTTT. Translation gives CASSSRGSTEAFF.

This clone appeared a few times. The rearrangement joins TRBV30 to TRBJ2-5; D gene uncertain. Germline CDR1 GTSNPN, CDR2 SVGIG (reference sequence). V lost 1 base to trimming and J lost 5 bases, with 11 bases between them. The CDR3 length is 13 residues. This chain's CDR3 is CAWSGVSLETQYF. Written as DNA, the CDR3 is TGTGCCTGGAGTGGGGTCTCTCTCGAGACCCAGTACTTC.

The chain carries TRBV9 and TRBJ1-2, with unresolved D. In germline, CDR1 is SGDLS, CDR2 YYNGEE. CDR3 length: 12 amino acids. The germline V and J ends were trimmed by 4 bases and 10 bases, with 14 bases remaining between them. Here the CDR3 DNA reads TGTGCCAGCAGCCCCCTGACGAGGTCCTACACCTTC. Residues: CASSPLTRSYTF.

This clone was seen a handful of times. The chain couples TRBV4-1 to TRBJ2-7; 10 nucleotides align to TRBD2. Germline trimming cut 0 bases from V and 5 bases from J; bases unmatched to any gene: 4. This CDR3 comprises 15 residues. CDR1 and CDR2 from the germline V gene are MGHRA and YSYEKL. The CDR3 loop is CASSQDVGLADEQYF. The CDR3 nucleotides read TGCGCCAGCAGCCAAGATGTCGGACTAGCGGACGAGCAGTACTTC.

This clone came up once. The chain carries TRBV9 and TRBJ1-1; TRBD1 aligns across 9 bases. J lost 5 bases, V lost 4 bases, and 9 bases had no gene match. The germline gives CDR1 SGDLS, CDR2 YYNGEE. The CDR3 has 15 residues. The CDR3 nucleotides read TGTGCCAGCAGCCATACCGCAGGACAGGGGACTGAAGCTTTCTTT. Translating it yields CASSHTAGQGTEAFF. The full variable domain, in which reference TRBV9 and TRBJ1-1 provide the parts outside the CDR3, is DSGVTQTPKHLITATGQRVTLRCSPRSGDLSVYWYQQSLDQGLQFLIQYYNGEERAKGNILERFSAQQFPDLHSELNLSSLELGDSALYFCASSHTAGQGTEAFFGQGTRLTVV.

The chain has TRBV18 and TRBJ2-3, with D perhaps matching TRBD1 (6 bases). Per the germline V gene, CDR1 is KGHSH and CDR2 is LQKENI. V was clipped by 4 bases and J by 1 base, with 6 bases between them. This CDR3 has 13 amino acids. The CDR3 reads CASSQGGTDTQYF. The CDR3 DNA sequence: TGTGCCAGCTCACAGGGGGGCACAGATACGCAGTATTTT.

This chain connects TRBV7-2 to TRBJ2-5; perhaps D is TRBD1 or TRBD2 (5 bases each). V shed 6 bases and J shed 6 bases, with 23 bases lying between them. Germline-derived CDR1 and CDR2 are SGHTA and FQGNSA. This CDR3 spans 16 amino acids. The DNA of the CDR3 is TGTGCCAGCAGTTTACCCGCCGGGACGTTGGGCAAGACCCAGTACTTC. It yields the protein CASSLPAGTLGKTQYF.

This clone was detected only a few times. V gene TRBV19 combines with J gene TRBJ1-5; D gene unclear. The V end was cut by 2 bases, the J end by 2 bases, with 10 bases between. From germline, CDR1 is LNHDA and CDR2 SQIVND (reference sequence). The CDR3 is 15 amino acids. CDR3 protein: CASSIPGLGNQPQHF. The CDR3 DNA sequence: TGTGCCAGTAGTATACCCGGGTTGGGCAATCAGCCCCAGCATTTT.

The chain uses TRBV5-6 and TRBJ1-2; D call uncertain. Germline V gene lookup returns CDR1 SGHDT and CDR2 YYEEEE. The ends were cut back, 2 bases at V and 8 bases at J, with 16 bases in the middle. There are 14 residues in the CDR3. CDR3 loop: CASSFGVQSGGYTF. The CDR3 DNA follows: TGTGCCAGCAGCTTCGGCGTACAGTCGGGAGGCTACACCTTC. Full variable domain (remainder filled in from reference TRBV5-6 and TRBJ1-2): DAGVTQSPTHLIKTRGQQVTLRCSPKSGHDTVSWYQQALGQGPQFIFQYYEEEERQRGNFPDRFSGHQFPNYSSELNVNALLLGDSALYLCASSFGVQSGGYTFGSGTRLTVV.

This clone occurred once. The chain couples TRBV7-2 to TRBJ2-3, with D perhaps TRBD1 (6 bases). With 8 bases removed from V and 7 bases from J, the gap between germline ends came to 10 bases. Germline V gene sequence: CDR1 SGHTA, CDR2 FQGNSA. There are 11 residues in the CDR3. The CDR3 DNA sequence: TGTGCCAGCCAGGGGTCGAATACGCAGTATTTT. It is translated as CASQGSNTQYF.

This sequence joins TRBV28 and TRBJ2-3; weak D call: TRBD2 (5 bases). From germline, CDR1 is MDHEN and CDR2 SYDVKM. V gave up 3 bases and J gave up 0 bases, with 10 bases separating them. This CDR3 is 15 amino acids long. For the CDR3, the DNA is TGTGCCAGCAGTTTGGGAGTCACAAGCACAGATACGCAGTATTTT. It is translated as CASSLGVTSTDTQYF.

This clone occurred once. This chain uses TRBV7-6 with TRBJ2-5; no definite D call. The V and J ends lost 5 bases and 0 bases respectively, with 13 bases between them. The CDR3 contains 15 residues. CDR1 is SGHVS and CDR2 is FNYEAQ in the germline V gene. CDR3 residues: CASSHIRADQETQYF. CDR3 DNA sequence: TGTGCCAGCAGCCATATAAGGGCAGACCAAGAGACCCAGTACTTC.

The CDR3 region is CASSEVRAAQYF. CDR3 coding DNA: TGCGCCAGCAGTGAGGTAAGGGCGGCGCAGTACTTC. This chain connects TRBV10-2 to TRBJ2-7, with D hard to call. Germline V lookup: CDR1 WSHSY, CDR2 SAAADI. CDR3 length: 12 amino acids. V was pared by 2 bases and J by 9 bases, with 11 bases between.

This clone was detected once. This chain joins TRBV29-1 and TRBJ1-2; D remains ambiguous. The germline CDR1 and CDR2 sequences are SQVTM and ANQGSEA. This CDR3 is built from 14 residues. V was clipped by 2 bases and J by 3 bases, with 13 bases between them. In nucleotides, the CDR3 is TGCAGCGTTGAATTGCGGAAGGAGGACTATGGCTACACCTTC. This translates into CSVELRKEDYGYTF.

V usage is TRBV15 and J usage is TRBJ1-2, with D possibly matching TRBD1 (5 bases). Looked up from germline, CDR1 is LNHNV and CDR2 is YYDKDF (reference sequence). This CDR3 has 14 amino acids. V lost 5 bases and J lost 6, with 16 bases in between. The CDR3 coding sequence is TGTGCCACCAGCCCCGGGCGGGGCTGGGATGGCTACACCTTC. This encodes CATSPGRGWDGYTF.

The chain has TRBV6-5 and TRBJ2-3, with TRBD2 matching over 12 bases. The CDR3 extends over 15 amino acids. V was clipped by 8 bases and J by 2 bases; unmatched bases: 5. The V gene's germline CDR1 is MNHEY and CDR2 SVGAGI. This chain's CDR3 is CASLTSGGPTDTQYF. CDR3 nucleotide sequence: TGTGCCAGCCTTACTAGCGGGGGGCCCACAGATACGCAGTATTTT.

V usage is TRBV4-3 and J usage is TRBJ1-6; D is ambiguous. The V gene's germline CDR1 is LGHNA and CDR2 YSLEER. Trimming shortened V by 4 bases and J by 4 bases, and 11 bases separated the two germline ends. The CDR3 contains 15 residues. The CDR3 reads CASSPPGPYNSPLHF. Here the CDR3 DNA reads TGCGCCAGCAGCCCCCCTGGCCCGTATAATTCACCCCTCCACTTT.

Comments on this clone: The identical CDR3 is also encoded by other nucleotide sequences in the sample. The chain couples TRBV5-4 to TRBJ1-5; D unclear. Germline V lookup: CDR1 SGHNT, CDR2 YYREEE (reference sequence). This CDR3 has 13 amino acids. Trimming cost V 0 bases and J 1 base, with 2 bases left between them. In DNA form, the CDR3 reads TGTGCCAGCAGCTTGGGGAGCAATCAGCCCCAGCATTTT. Translation: CASSLGSNQPQHF. Drawing the rest from reference TRBV5-4 and TRBJ1-5, the complete variable domain is ETGVTQSPTHLIKTRGQQVTLRCSSQSGHNTVSWYQQALGQGPQFIFQYYREEENGRGNFPPRFSGLQFPNYSSELNVNALELDDSALYLCASSLGSNQPQHFGDGTRLSIL.

V is TRBV7-6 and J is TRBJ2-2, with D possibly TRBD2 on 6 matching bases. The CDR3 extends over 15 amino acids. Between the trimmed V and J ends, which lost 2 bases and 0 bases, there was a span of 7 bases. Germline lookup yields CDR1 SGHVS and CDR2 FNYEAQ. CDR3 nucleotides: TGTGCCAGCAGCTTAATAGCGGCGAACACCGGGGAGCTGTTTTTT. This codes for CASSLIAANTGELFF.

The chain has TRBV7-6 and TRBJ1-1; no clear D. Germline loops: CDR1 SGHVS, CDR2 FNYEAQ. This CDR3 region has 15 residues. V was shortened by 1 base and J by 1 base, with 10 bases between the two germline ends. CDR3 bases: TGTGCCAGCAGCTTAGTCCCGTCGGCGAACACTGAAGCTTTCTTT. It encodes CASSLVPSANTEAFF.

The V gene is TRBV30, the J gene TRBJ2-7; 13 bases line up with TRBD2. CDR1 is GTSNPN and CDR2 is SVGIG in the germline V gene (reference sequence). V was clipped by 3 bases and J by 10 bases; unmatched bases: 12. This CDR3 region has 15 residues. The CDR3 DNA reads TGTGCCTGGAGGGCACTGGAGACTAGCGGGAGGAGACAGTACTTC. It codes for CAWRALETSGRRQYF.

The chain recombines TRBV11-2 with TRBJ2-1; D ambiguous. CDR3 length: 15 residues. Germline CDR1 reads SGHAT; CDR2 reads FQNNGV. V was shortened by 9 bases and J by 2 bases, with 17 bases between the two germline ends. The CDR3, as DNA: TGTGCCAGATCCTTGGAATGTCAGGCCTACAATGAGCAGTTCTTC. Protein: CARSLECQAYNEQFF.

The genes are TRBV6-5 and TRBJ2-7; 9 nucleotides line up with TRBD2. This CDR3 region has 13 residues. CDR1 is MNHEY and CDR2 is SVGAGI in the germline V gene. After removal of 8 bases from V and 5 bases from J, the junction contained 7 bases not matched to a gene. DNA of the CDR3: TGTGCCAGCCGCCTCGGCGGGAGGGACGAGCAGTACTTC. Its protein is CASRLGGRDEQYF.

This sequence joins TRBV11-2 and TRBJ2-5; 13 positions agree with TRBD2. The CDR3 loop spans 17 amino acids. In germline, CDR1 is SGHAT, CDR2 FQNNGV. With V trimmed by 5 bases and J by 5 bases, 11 bases remained unmatched. The CDR3 loop reads CASSPTGTSGTGETQYF. CDR3 DNA: TGTGCCAGCAGCCCAACCGGGACTAGCGGGACAGGGGAGACCCAGTACTTC.

Points on this clone: The identical CDR3 is also encoded by other nucleotide sequences in the sample. The chain couples TRBV7-2 to TRBJ2-3, with 9 positions matching TRBD2. The CDR3 covers 15 residues. The ends lost 5 bases at V and 1 base at J; junction bases unmatched: 4. CDR1 and CDR2 from the germline V gene are SGHTA and FQGNSA. In nucleotides, the CDR3 is TGTGCCAGCAGCCCTCGGACTAGCGGCACAGATACGCAGTATTTT. This translates into CASSPRTSGTDTQYF.

This rearrangement joins TRBV30 to TRBJ2-1, with TRBD1 matching 10 bases. CDR3 length: 13 residues. The V gene end was trimmed by 4 bases and the J gene end by 9 bases; junction bases not matched to a gene: 6. CDR1 is GTSNPN and CDR2 is SVGIG in the germline V gene (reference sequence). The CDR3 coding sequence is TGTGCCTGGATAGACAGGGGGCATAGTGAGCAGTTCTTC. Protein: CAWIDRGHSEQFF.

V and J are TRBV7-9 and TRBJ2-3, with D possibly matching TRBD1 (6 bases). Per the germline V gene, CDR1 is SEHNR and CDR2 is FQNEAQ (reference sequence). The V and J ends lost 6 bases and 2 bases respectively, with 15 bases between them. This CDR3 region has 15 residues. CDR3 DNA sequence: TGTGCCAGCAGTAGGGGGTCAGGCCACACAGATACGCAGTATTTT. Its translation: CASSRGSGHTDTQYF.

The V call is TRBV3-1 (or the pseudogene TRBV3-2), the J call TRBJ2-1; TRBD2 matches 8 bases. The CDR3 sequence is 17 residues long. The V segment lost 5 bases and the J segment 3 bases; nucleotides outside the gene matches: 12. The germline V gene encodes CDR1 LGHDT and CDR2 YNNKEL (reference sequence). CDR3 in amino acids: CASSVISAGVGYNEQFF. The CDR3 coding sequence is TGTGCCAGCAGCGTAATCTCAGCGGGAGTAGGCTACAATGAGCAGTTCTTC.

V gene TRBV6-2 or TRBV6-3 combines with J gene TRBJ2-2; D is perhaps TRBD1 or TRBD2 (5 bases each). Trimming took off 2 bases at V and 4 bases at J, with 8 bases between the two ends. The CDR3 is 14 amino acids. Germline values: CDR1 MNHEY, CDR2 SVGEGT. The CDR3 here is CASSYGTATGELFF. CDR3 in DNA: TGTGCCAGCAGTTACGGGACGGCCACCGGGGAGCTGTTTTTT.

The rearrangement links TRBV5-1 to TRBJ2-7, with D perhaps TRBD2 (5 bases). This CDR3 is 13 amino acids long. V shed 4 bases and J shed 4 bases, with 12 bases lying between them. Germline V gene lookup returns CDR1 SGHRS and CDR2 YFSETQ. CDR3 residues: CASSVVLGYEQYF. CDR3 sequence (DNA): TGCGCCAGCAGCGTTGTACTAGGGTACGAGCAGTACTTC.